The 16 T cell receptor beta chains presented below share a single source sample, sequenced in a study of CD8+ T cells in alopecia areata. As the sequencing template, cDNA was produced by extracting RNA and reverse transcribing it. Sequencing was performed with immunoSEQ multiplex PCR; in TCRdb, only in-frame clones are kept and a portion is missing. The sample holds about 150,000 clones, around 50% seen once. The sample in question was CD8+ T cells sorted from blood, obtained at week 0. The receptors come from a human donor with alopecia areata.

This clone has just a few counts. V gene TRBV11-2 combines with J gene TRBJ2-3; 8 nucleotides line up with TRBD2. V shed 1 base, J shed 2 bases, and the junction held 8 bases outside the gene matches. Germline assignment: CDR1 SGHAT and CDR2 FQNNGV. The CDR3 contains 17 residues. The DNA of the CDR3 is TGTGCCAGCAGCTTAGTTTCCGGGGGGGGCTACACAGATACGCAGTATTTT. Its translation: CASSLVSGGGYTDTQYF.

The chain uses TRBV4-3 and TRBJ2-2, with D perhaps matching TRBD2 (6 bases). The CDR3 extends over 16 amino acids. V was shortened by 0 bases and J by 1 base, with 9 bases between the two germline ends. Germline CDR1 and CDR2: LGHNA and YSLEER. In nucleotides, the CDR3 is TGCGCCAGCAGCCAAGAGGTTAGCGGGAACACCGGGGAGCTGTTTTTT. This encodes CASSQEVSGNTGELFF.

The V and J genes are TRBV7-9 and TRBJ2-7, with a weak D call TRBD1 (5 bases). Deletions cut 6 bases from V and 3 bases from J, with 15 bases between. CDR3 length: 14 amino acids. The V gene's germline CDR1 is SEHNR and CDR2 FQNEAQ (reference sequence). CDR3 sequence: CASSSDSTFYEQYF. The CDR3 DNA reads TGTGCCAGCAGTTCAGACAGTACCTTCTACGAGCAGTACTTC.

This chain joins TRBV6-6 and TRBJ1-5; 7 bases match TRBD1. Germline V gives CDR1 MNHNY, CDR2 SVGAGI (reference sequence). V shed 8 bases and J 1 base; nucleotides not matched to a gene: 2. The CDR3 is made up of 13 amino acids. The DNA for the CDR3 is TGTGCCAGCCAGGGGGAGAGCAATCAGCCCCAGCATTTT. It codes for CASQGESNQPQHF.

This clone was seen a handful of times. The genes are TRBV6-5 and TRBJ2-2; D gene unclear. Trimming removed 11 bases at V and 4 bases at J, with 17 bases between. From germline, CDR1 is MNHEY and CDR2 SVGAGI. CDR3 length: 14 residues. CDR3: CAAKARRLTGELFF. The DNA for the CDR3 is TGTGCCGCCAAGGCCAGGAGACTCACCGGGGAGCTGTTTTTT.

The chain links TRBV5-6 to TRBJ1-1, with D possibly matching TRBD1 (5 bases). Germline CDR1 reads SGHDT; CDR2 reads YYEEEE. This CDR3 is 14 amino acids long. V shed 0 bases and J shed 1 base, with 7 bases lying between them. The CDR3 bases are TGTGCCAGCAGCTTGGCGGGGCAGAACACTGAAGCTTTCTTT. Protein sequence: CASSLAGQNTEAFF.

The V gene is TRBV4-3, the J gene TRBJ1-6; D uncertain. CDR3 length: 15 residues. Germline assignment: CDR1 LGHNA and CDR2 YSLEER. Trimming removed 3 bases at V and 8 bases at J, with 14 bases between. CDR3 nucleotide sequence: TGCGCCAGCAGCCAGGCGAGAACCAAAGATTCACCCCTCCACTTT. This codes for CASSQARTKDSPLHF.

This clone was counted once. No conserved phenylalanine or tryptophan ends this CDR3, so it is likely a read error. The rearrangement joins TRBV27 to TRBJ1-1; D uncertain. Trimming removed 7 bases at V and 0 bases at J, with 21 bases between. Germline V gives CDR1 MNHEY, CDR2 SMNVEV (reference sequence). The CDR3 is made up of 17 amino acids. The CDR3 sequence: CASTPGPQRAMNTEAFL. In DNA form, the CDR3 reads TGTGCCAGCACCCCGGGTCCACAGAGGGCGATGAACACTGAAGCTTTCCTT.

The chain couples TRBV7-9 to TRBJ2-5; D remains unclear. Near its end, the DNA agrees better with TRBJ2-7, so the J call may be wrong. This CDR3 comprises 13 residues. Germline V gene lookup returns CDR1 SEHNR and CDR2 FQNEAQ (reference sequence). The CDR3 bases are TGTGCCAGCAGCTTTCCACCATCCTACGAGCAGTACTTC. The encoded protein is CASSFPPSYEQYF.

The CDR3 DNA follows: TGCGCCAGCAGCTTTCACAGGGGGCCCGAAGATGAGCAGTTCTTC. Amino acid sequence: CASSFHRGPEDEQFF. The chain links TRBV4-3 to TRBJ2-1; 9 positions match TRBD1. The CDR3 extends over 15 amino acids. Germline CDR1 reads LGHNA; CDR2 reads YSLEER. Germline trimming cut 5 bases from V and 8 bases from J; bases unmatched to any gene: 10.

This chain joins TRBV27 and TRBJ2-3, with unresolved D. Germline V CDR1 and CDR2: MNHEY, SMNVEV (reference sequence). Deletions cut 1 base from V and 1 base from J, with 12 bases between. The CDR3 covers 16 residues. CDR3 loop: CASSLYQGRGTDTQYF. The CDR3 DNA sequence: TGTGCCAGCAGTTTATATCAAGGACGCGGCACAGATACGCAGTATTTT.

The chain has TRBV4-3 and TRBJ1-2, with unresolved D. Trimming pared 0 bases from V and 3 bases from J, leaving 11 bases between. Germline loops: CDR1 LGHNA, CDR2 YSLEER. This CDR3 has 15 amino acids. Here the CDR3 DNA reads TGCGCCAGCAGCCAAGATCGGAGGACTCACTATGGCTACACCTTC. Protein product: CASSQDRRTHYGYTF.

CDR3 region: CSVEDFLGQGGYGYTF. CDR3 nucleotides: TGCAGCGTTGAAGATTTCCTGGGACAGGGAGGGTATGGCTACACCTTC. The V call is TRBV29-1, the J call TRBJ1-2, with 9 bases aligning to TRBD1. Germline V gives CDR1 SQVTM, CDR2 ANQGSEA. This CDR3 has 16 amino acids. The V and J ends lost 0 bases and 5 bases, in that order; junction bases with no gene match: 10. The whole variable domain, remainder taken from reference TRBV29-1 and TRBJ1-2, is SAVISQKPSRDICQRGTSLTIQCQVDSQVTMMFWYRQQPGQSLTLIATANQGSEATYESGFVIDKFPISRPNLTFSTLTVSNMSPEDSSIYLCSVEDFLGQGGYGYTFGSGTRLTVV.

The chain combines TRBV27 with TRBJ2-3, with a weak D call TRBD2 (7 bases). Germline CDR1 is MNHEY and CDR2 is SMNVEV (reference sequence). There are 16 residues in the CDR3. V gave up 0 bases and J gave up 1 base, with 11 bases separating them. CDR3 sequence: CASSLSGGGGTDTQYF. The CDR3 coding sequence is TGTGCCAGCAGTTTATCGGGGGGGGGCGGCACAGATACGCAGTATTTT.

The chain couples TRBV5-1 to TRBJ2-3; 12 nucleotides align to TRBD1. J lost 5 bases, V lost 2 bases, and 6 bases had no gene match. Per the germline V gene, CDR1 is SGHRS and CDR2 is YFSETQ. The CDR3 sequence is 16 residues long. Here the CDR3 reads CASSFPGQGAIDTQYF. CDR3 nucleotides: TGCGCCAGCAGCTTTCCGGGACAGGGGGCAATAGATACGCAGTATTTT.

CDR3 protein: CASMPEPYYEQYF. DNA for the CDR3: TGTGCCAGCATGCCCGAGCCTTACTACGAGCAGTACTTC. J is TRBJ2-7 and V is TRBV27; no clear D. The CDR3 is 13 amino acids. From germline, CDR1 is MNHEY and CDR2 SMNVEV (reference sequence). V was trimmed by 7 bases and J by 3 bases, leaving 13 bases between them.